The 16 T cell receptor beta chains listed next were all sequenced from one sample in a study of a mutant IDH1 vaccine in newly diagnosed glioma. This sample's time point: week 11, during vaccination. Each vaccine dose was 300 ug of mutant IDH1 20-mer peptide, with topical imiquimod. Produced via immunoSEQ multiplex PCR; TCRdb's table is partial and in-frame only. The table has roughly 110,000 clones, 85% to 90% seen once. Antigens for these TCRs are unknown. Sequencing was performed on PBMCs, taken from a glioma patient whose treatment included an IDH1 peptide vaccine. These receptors all stem from a woman aged 45-65 years with glioma.

The chain joins TRBV5-1 to TRBJ2-7; D tentatively reads TRBD1 or TRBD2 (6 bases each). Trimming cost V 0 bases and J 3 bases, with 13 bases left between them. The CDR3 runs 15 residues. Germline CDR1 is SGHRS and CDR2 is YFSETQ. CDR3: CASSLVGEGGYEQYF. The CDR3 bases are TGCGCCAGCAGCTTGGTGGGAGAGGGGGGCTACGAGCAGTACTTC.

The chain recombines TRBV28 with TRBJ2-4; D is uncertain. The V gene lost 3 bases and the J gene lost 6 bases, with 6 bases spanning the gap. This CDR3 has 12 amino acids. Germline-derived CDR1 and CDR2 are MDHEN and SYDVKM. The CDR3 sequence: CASSFSRNIQYF. CDR3 in DNA: TGTGCCAGCAGTTTTTCGAGAAACATTCAGTACTTC.

This clone was counted a few times. J is TRBJ1-1 and V is TRBV20-1; D not certain. From germline, CDR1 is DFQATT and CDR2 SNEGSKA (reference sequence). The V end was cut by 3 bases, the J end by 7 bases, with 6 bases between. The length of the CDR3 is 10 residues. CDR3 nucleotides: TGCAGTGCTAGTGAGAATGAAGCTTTCTTT. The encoded protein is CSASENEAFF.

The CDR3 nucleotides are TGCGCCAGCAGCTTGGCAGACCCTAGCACAGATACGCAGTATTTT. This sequence encodes CASSLADPSTDTQYF. The chain uses TRBV5-1 and TRBJ2-3; no clear D. Trimming removed 0 bases at V and 0 bases at J, with 8 bases between. Germline loops: CDR1 SGHRS, CDR2 YFSETQ. This CDR3 has 15 amino acids.

The chain recombines TRBV9 with TRBJ2-5; 8 bases are a match to TRBD2. CDR1 SGDLS and CDR2 YYNGEE come from the germline V gene. Trimming took 0 bases from V and 2 from J; bases not matched to a gene: 6. The CDR3 consists of 16 residues. The CDR3 loop is CASSVGAGGGQETQYF. In DNA form, the CDR3 reads TGTGCCAGCAGCGTAGGGGCGGGAGGTGGACAAGAGACCCAGTACTTC.

The rearrangement links TRBV5-5 to TRBJ2-5, with 9 bases aligning to TRBD2. CDR3 length: 15 residues. In germline, CDR1 is SGHKS, CDR2 YYEKEE (reference sequence). J gave up 5 bases and V 4 bases, and 9 bases lay outside the gene matches. Here the CDR3 reads CASSKGLASGETQYF. The CDR3 DNA reads TGTGCCAGCAGCAAGGGACTAGCCTCGGGGGAGACCCAGTACTTC.

This sequence joins TRBV7-9 and TRBJ2-6; perhaps TRBD1 as D (6 bases). Trimming left V 2 bases short and J 0 bases short, with 11 bases between. The CDR3 contains 17 residues. The germline gives CDR1 SEHNR, CDR2 FQNEAQ (reference sequence). The CDR3 DNA follows: TGTGCCAGCAGCTTAAACAGGGCGGCCTCTGGGGCCAACGTCCTGACTTTC. Translation: CASSLNRAASGANVLTF.

This chain uses TRBV5-4 with TRBJ2-4; D perhaps matches TRBD1 (7 bases). This CDR3 has 15 amino acids. CDR1 is SGHNT and CDR2 is YYREEE in the germline V gene (reference sequence). Trimming shortened V by 2 bases and J by 7 bases, and 16 bases separated the two germline ends. The CDR3 DNA reads as TGTGCCAGCAGCTTCTGGACAGGCCGGGGGAACATTCAGTACTTC. The encoded protein is CASSFWTGRGNIQYF.

The genes are TRBV6-5 and TRBJ2-3; 7 nucleotides align to TRBD1. The CDR3 is 15 residues long. Per the germline V gene, CDR1 is MNHEY and CDR2 is SVGAGI. V lost 6 bases to trimming and J lost 0 bases; unmatched junction nucleotides: 6. The CDR3 DNA reads TGTGCCAGCAGCCCGGACAGGCCCAGCACAGATACGCAGTATTTT. It encodes CASSPDRPSTDTQYF.

The V call is TRBV19, the J call TRBJ2-3, with TRBD1 matching over 8 bases. The CDR3 runs 15 residues. Germline V gene data show CDR1 as LNHDA and CDR2 as SQIVND (reference sequence). Trimming removed 4 bases from V and 5 bases from J; junction bases left unmatched: 8. The CDR3 coding sequence is TGTGCCAGTAGTAAATTAGTAACAGGGGGAGATACGCAGTATTTT. As protein: CASSKLVTGGDTQYF.

The chain links TRBV5-4 to TRBJ1-2; unclear D gene. Trimming stripped 2 bases from V and 0 bases from J, with 2 bases between. The CDR3 is made up of 12 amino acids. Germline loops: CDR1 SGHNT, CDR2 YYREEE (reference sequence). The CDR3 spells CASSLPNYGYTF. In DNA form, the CDR3 reads TGTGCCAGCAGCTTACCTAACTATGGCTACACCTTC. The variable domain in full, completed from reference TRBV5-4 and TRBJ1-2, reads ETGVTQSPTHLIKTRGQQVTLRCSSQSGHNTVSWYQQALGQGPQFIFQYYREEENGRGNFPPRFSGLQFPNYSSELNVNALELDDSALYLCASSLPNYGYTFGSGTRLTVV.

This clone was detected only once. The genes are TRBV6-5 and TRBJ2-7, with D perhaps assigned TRBD1 or TRBD2 (6 bases each). In germline, CDR1 is MNHEY, CDR2 SVGAGI. Between the trimmed V and J ends, which lost 2 bases and 1 base, there was a span of 12 bases. The CDR3 spans 15 residues. CDR3 in amino acids: CASSYLTGTSYEQYF. CDR3 coding DNA: TGTGCCAGCAGTTACCTTACAGGGACTTCCTACGAGCAGTACTTC.

The V call is TRBV29-1, the J call TRBJ2-3; D is perhaps TRBD2 (6 bases). V was clipped by 6 bases and J by 5 bases, with 21 bases between them. This CDR3 has 15 residues. The V gene's germline CDR1 is SQVTM and CDR2 ANQGSEA. CDR3 residues: CSVEKSGGDGDTQYF. In nucleotides, the CDR3 is TGCAGCGTCGAGAAGTCAGGAGGGGATGGAGATACGCAGTATTTT.

The V call is TRBV2, the J call TRBJ1-6; TRBD1 is a possible D gene (6 bases). The germline V gene has CDR1 SNHLY and CDR2 FYNNEI. This CDR3 region has 15 residues. The germline V and J ends were trimmed by 8 bases and 5 bases, with 16 bases remaining between them. The CDR3 DNA follows: TGTGCCAGCTCCATCACAGGGAATAATAATTCACCCCTCCACTTT. Amino acid sequence: CASSITGNNNSPLHF.

This chain uses TRBV28 with TRBJ2-5; 7 positions match TRBD1. J gave up 6 bases and V 6 bases, and 13 bases lay outside the gene matches. CDR1 is MDHEN, CDR2 SYDVKM, per germline. The CDR3 spans 15 residues. The chain's CDR3 is CASSPTGRVGQTQYF. CDR3 nucleotide sequence: TGTGCCAGCAGCCCGACAGGGCGGGTCGGGCAGACCCAGTACTTC.

The chain is built from TRBV18 and TRBJ1-2; no reliable D call. The CDR3 covers 16 residues. In germline, CDR1 is KGHSH, CDR2 LQKENI. The V end lost 0 bases, the J end lost 0 bases, and 11 bases lay between the germline ends. The CDR3 here is CASSPPTLGTNYGYTF. CDR3 sequence (DNA): TGTGCCAGCTCACCACCCACTTTAGGCACTAACTATGGCTACACCTTC.